The entry below describes one T cell receptor beta chain. Its antigen is currently unknown. The source of the sample is a study of shared clonotypes between healthy human individuals. Sequencing used immunoSEQ multiplex PCR; TCRdb keeps in-frame clones, though not all of them. The top ten clones hold under 0.65% of a sample with 800,000 to 1,200,000 clones, 75% to 85% of them seen once. Caucasian adults living in Nashville, Tennessee, provided all samples. Both subsets, CD45RA+ naive and CD45RA-negative memory, were split from the CD4+ cells. Germline loops: CDR1 SQVTM, CDR2 ANQGSEA. The V and J ends lost 0 bases and 4 bases respectively, with 14 bases between them. CDR3 length: 15 residues. Study-wide points: The sharing of approximately 4.6% of naive CD4 clonotypes was seen across a handful of donors. Having only a few donors restricted how much genetic and exposure-history diversity was captured.

Sequenced material: memory CD4+ T cells from PBMCs. Documented subset: CD45RA-negative fraction. This TCR came from a man younger than 35 in good health. Some clones in this sample may be carry-over from other donors' samples. The J gene is TRBJ2-3, the V gene TRBV29-1; D is uncertain. CDR3 DNA: TGCAGCGTTGAAGATAGAAGCACCGGACCAGATACGCAGTATTTT. This codes for CSVEDRSTGPDTQYF.